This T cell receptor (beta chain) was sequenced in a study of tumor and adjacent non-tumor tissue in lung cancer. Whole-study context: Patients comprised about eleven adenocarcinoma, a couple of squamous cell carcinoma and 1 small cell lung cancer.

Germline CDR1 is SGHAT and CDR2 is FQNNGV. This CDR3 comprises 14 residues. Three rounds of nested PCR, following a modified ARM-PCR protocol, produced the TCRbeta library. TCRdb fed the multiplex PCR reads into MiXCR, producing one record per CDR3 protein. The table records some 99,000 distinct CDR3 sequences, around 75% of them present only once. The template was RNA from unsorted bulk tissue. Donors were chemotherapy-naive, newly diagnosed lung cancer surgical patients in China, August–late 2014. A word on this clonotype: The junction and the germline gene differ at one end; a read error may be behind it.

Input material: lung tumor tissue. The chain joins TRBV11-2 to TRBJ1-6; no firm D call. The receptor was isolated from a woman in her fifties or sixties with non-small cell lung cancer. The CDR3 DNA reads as TGTGCGAGCAGATTAGAAGCAAGTAATTCGCCCCTCCACTTT. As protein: CASRLEASNSPLHF.